Listed below are T cell receptor beta chains from one sample, sequenced in a study of early T cells in non-severe SARS-CoV-2 infection. MiXCR, applied by TCRdb to the 5' RACE reads, yields one record per CDR3 protein. The table has more than 95,000 distinct CDR3 sequences, around 14% seen once. The specimen sequenced was whole blood. The receptors were gathered from an adult who was a healthcare worker with PCR-confirmed SARS-CoV-2 infection or an uninfected control (not recorded which). The CDR3 runs from the conserved cysteine through the conserved F or W. D genes are given only for firm matches. Clone size appears in some rows only: once, few, many, or a class for an expanded clone.

cdr3_nt,cdr3_aa,v_call,d_call,clone_size,j_call
TGCGCCAGCAGCCCGGACCCGACGCTGCAGTTCTTC,CASSPDPTLQFF,TRBV5-1,NA,few,TRBJ2-1
TGCGCCAGCGGCGGAGGGGAGCTACGCTCCGGCGAGCAGTACTTC,CASGGGELRSGEQYF,TRBV5-1,NA,NA,TRBJ2-7
TGTGCCAGCAGGGACAGCTCTTTGAACACTGAAGCTTTCTTT,CASRDSSLNTEAFF,TRBV28,NA,few,TRBJ1-1
TGCAGCACAGTGGGTCCTGAAAACCCTTATGGCTACACCTTC,CSTVGPENPYGYTF,TRBV20-1,NA,few,TRBJ1-2
TGTGCCAGCAGCTTCAATCTCGACGGACCGAACACCGGGGAGCTGTTTTTT,CASSFNLDGPNTGELFF,TRBV7-9,NA,many,TRBJ2-2
TGCGCCAGCAGCCCTACATTGGTGGGGGGAAATTCACCCCTCCACTTT,CASSPTLVGGNSPLHF,TRBV4-1,NA,few,TRBJ1-6
TGTGCCAGCAGTTACTCTGGACAGGGAAATGGGCCCCAGCATTTT,CASSYSGQGNGPQHF,TRBV6-6,TRBD1,NA,TRBJ1-5
TGCCCCAGCAGCTTGGGCCAAAGGGCAGGGGATCCTGGGGCCAACGTCCTGACTTTC,CPSSLGQRAGDPGANVLTF,TRBV5-1,NA,NA,TRBJ2-6
TGTGCCAGCTCTCAGGACAGGCAGGGCGGCTACACCTTC,CASSQDRQGGYTF,TRBV18,TRBD1,few,TRBJ1-2
TGCGCCAGCTATACCGACTCCACTACAGATACGCAGTATTTT,CASYTDSTTDTQYF,TRBV5-1,NA,NA,TRBJ2-3
TGTGCCAGCAGCTTAGTACCAGGTTCTCAGTTCTTC,CASSLVPGSQFF,TRBV5-8,NA,few,TRBJ2-1
TGTGCCAGCAGCTCCGACGGAGGCTCCTCGGGGGCTTTCTTT,CASSSDGGSSGAFF,TRBV7-3,NA,many,TRBJ1-1
TGCAGCGTACAGGACACCTTTAACACTGAAGCTTTCTTT,CSVQDTFNTEAFF,TRBV29-1,NA,few,TRBJ1-1
TGTGCCAGCAGCTTGCCCGGGACAGGCTCCTACGAGCAGTACTTC,CASSLPGTGSYEQYF,TRBV13,TRBD1,NA,TRBJ2-7
TGTGCCAGCAGTTACGTTCCCGGGGGGGTGGCCTACAATGAGCAGTTCTTC,CASSYVPGGVAYNEQFF,TRBV6-2/TRBV6-3,TRBD2,NA,TRBJ2-1
TGTGCCAGTAGTTTTTATTTAGCGGGGGGCATGCACAATGAGCAGTTCTTC,CASSFYLAGGMHNEQFF,TRBV19,TRBD2,NA,TRBJ2-1
TGTGCCAGCAGCCTTGGGGGGCACACAGATACGCAGTATTTT,CASSLGGHTDTQYF,TRBV7-9,NA,few,TRBJ2-3
TGTGCCAGCAGCAACGGGGTTACCTACGAGCAGTACTTC,CASSNGVTYEQYF,TRBV11-2,NA,NA,TRBJ2-7
TGTGCCAGCAGCTTAACTAGCGGATACAATGAGCAGTTCTTC,CASSLTSGYNEQFF,TRBV7-9,TRBD2,few,TRBJ2-1
TGTGCCAGCAGCATACAGGGTAGGACTGAAGCTTTCTTT,CASSIQGRTEAFF,TRBV7-6,NA,NA,TRBJ1-1
TGTGCCAGCAGCTTAGTAGGGTTTGGGGCCAACGTCCTGACTTTC,CASSLVGFGANVLTF,TRBV7-2,NA,NA,TRBJ2-6
TGTGCCAGCTCCTTCCCGCGGGGCCACACAGATACGCAGTATTTT,CASSFPRGHTDTQYF,TRBV18,NA,few,TRBJ2-3
TGTGCCTGGAACAGGGGGCTGGAAGATGAGCAGTTCTTC,CAWNRGLEDEQFF,TRBV30,TRBD1,few,TRBJ2-1
TGCGCCAGCAGCACAGGACCCATTACAGTTACACCGGAGCAGTACTTC,CASSTGPITVTPEQYF,TRBV5-1,NA,NA,TRBJ2-7
TGTGCCAGCAGCGTATTACCGGGAACGGACTACGAGCAGTACTTC,CASSVLPGTDYEQYF,TRBV7-2,NA,few,TRBJ2-7
TGTGCCAGCTCACCCTCCGGGGACCCGAACACTGAAGCTTTCTTT,CASSPSGDPNTEAFF,TRBV18,NA,many,TRBJ1-1
TGTGCCAGCAGCCTCGCGGAGGGGGGAGCCTACGAGCAGTACTTC,CASSLAEGGAYEQYF,TRBV7-9,NA,NA,TRBJ2-7
TGTGCCAGCCAGGGGGCCGCCTACGAGCAGTACTTC,CASQGAAYEQYF,TRBV18,TRBD1,few,TRBJ2-7
TGTGCCAGCAGCACGGGGACCTCTAAGACCCAGTACTTC,CASSTGTSKTQYF,TRBV7-2,NA,few,TRBJ2-5
TGTGCCAGCACCGCTTCCCTGGGAGCGGGAAACTCTAACTATGGCTACACCTTC,CASTASLGAGNSNYGYTF,TRBV28,NA,NA,TRBJ1-2
TGCGCCAGCAGAACGATTCGTCAGGGGATAGGCTATGGCTACACCTTC,CASRTIRQGIGYGYTF,TRBV4-1,NA,NA,TRBJ1-2
TGTGCCAGCAGTTACTCGATGACCGTGGGGGGCGCATATGGCTACACCTTC,CASSYSMTVGGAYGYTF,TRBV6-6,NA,few,TRBJ1-2
TGTGCCAGCAGCTTTTCACAGGACCCGTCAAGACAGCCCCAGCATTTT,CASSFSQDPSRQPQHF,TRBV5-5,NA,NA,TRBJ1-5
TGTGCCAGCTCACCCCGGGACAGCTCTGGAAACACCATATATTTT,CASSPRDSSGNTIYF,TRBV18,TRBD1,few,TRBJ1-3
TGTGCCAGTACCTCGTCCGGGAGCTTGGACTATGGCTACACCTTC,CASTSSGSLDYGYTF,TRBV19,NA,few,TRBJ1-2
TGTGCCAGCAGCTTAGCGGGGCCCAACACTGAAGCTTTCTTT,CASSLAGPNTEAFF,TRBV7-9,NA,many,TRBJ1-1
TGTGCTAGTGGCCCAGGGGCTGGGGCCAACGTCCTGACTTTC,CASGPGAGANVLTF,TRBV12-5,NA,few,TRBJ2-6
TGTGCCAGCAGTACCCGGGACAGGGGGCCCGGCTACACCTTC,CASSTRDRGPGYTF,TRBV6-6,TRBD1,few,TRBJ1-2
TGTGCCAGCAGCACCTACAGGGGCTTAGGGAATGAGCAGTTCTTC,CASSTYRGLGNEQFF,TRBV7-8,TRBD1,NA,TRBJ2-1
TGTGCCAGCAGCTTGGAACGGAGGGGTTACAATGAGCAGTTCTTC,CASSLERRGYNEQFF,TRBV5-4,NA,few,TRBJ2-1
TGTGCCACCAGCTTGGCGGGGGGTAGCTCCTACAATGAGCAGTTCTTC,CATSLAGGSSYNEQFF,TRBV15,TRBD2,NA,TRBJ2-1
TGTGCCAGCAGCTTAGCGAGGGACCGTAATGAAAAACTGTTTTTT,CASSLARDRNEKLFF,TRBV7-9,NA,NA,TRBJ1-4
TGTGCCAGCAGCCGATGGACAGATCAAGAGACCCAGTACTTC,CASSRWTDQETQYF,TRBV7-7,NA,few,TRBJ2-5
TGCAGTGCAGGACAGGGAGCATTCTCTGGAAACACCATATATTTT,CSAGQGAFSGNTIYF,TRBV20-1,TRBD1,few,TRBJ1-3
TGTGCCAGCAGCTTTGCAGGGAACACCGGGGAGCTGTTTTTT,CASSFAGNTGELFF,TRBV7-9,NA,NA,TRBJ2-2
TGCGCCAGCAGCCAAGGGGGACTCTCCCAATACAATGAGCAGTTCTTC,CASSQGGLSQYNEQFF,TRBV4-1,NA,many,TRBJ2-1
TGTGCCAGCAGCCAAGATCTTCCAGGGATCATGCAGCCCCAGCATTTT,CASSQDLPGIMQPQHF,TRBV3-1,NA,NA,TRBJ1-5
TGTGCCAGCAGCGCCGGGTCCTGGGAGGCCGGGGAGCTGTTTTTT,CASSAGSWEAGELFF,TRBV12-3/TRBV12-4,NA,few,TRBJ2-2
TGTGCCAGCAGCTTAGATCTTGGGGCCAACGTCCTGACTTTC,CASSLDLGANVLTF,TRBV7-9,NA,few,TRBJ2-6
TGTGCCATCAGTGAGTCGGTGTCCTACGAGCAGTACTTC,CAISESVSYEQYF,TRBV10-3,NA,NA,TRBJ2-7